Each of the 16 T cell receptor beta chains below was sequenced from the same sample in a study of blood T cell repertoires in COVID-19. Clones were read by immunoSEQ multiplex PCR, and TCRdb kept only the in-frame ones, dropping some. Of 100,000 to 150,000 clones listed, about 89% were seen once; the top ten hold roughly 2.5%. Sample: peripheral blood. Every receptor here comes from a middle-aged man with active COVID-19.

The rearrangement uses TRBV25-1 and TRBJ1-6; 12 positions match TRBD1. The germline V gene has CDR1 MGHDK and CDR2 SYGVNS. J was trimmed by 7 bases and V by 4 bases; bases with no gene match: 5. The CDR3 spans 16 residues. CDR3 DNA sequence: TGTGCCAGCAGTGTTGGGACAGGGGGCGGGAATTCACCCCTCCACTTT. It is translated as CASSVGTGGGNSPLHF.

The V call is TRBV4-2, the J call TRBJ2-1; 7 bases agree with TRBD2. Germline CDR1 and CDR2: LGHNA and YNFKEQ. V dropped 1 base and J dropped 4; count of bases not matched to a gene: 7. CDR3 length equals 16 residues. Here the CDR3 reads CASSQVRGEGYNEQFF. CDR3 coding DNA: TGTGCCAGCAGCCAAGTCCGCGGGGAGGGGTACAATGAGCAGTTCTTC.

The DNA of the CDR3 is TGTGCCAGCAGCATACTCGGGACAGGGGGCGTCGGGATCATTCAGTACTTC. This gives the protein CASSILGTGGVGIIQYF. This chain joins TRBV3-1 (or the pseudogene TRBV3-2) and TRBJ2-4; TRBD1 aligns across 12 bases. In germline, CDR1 is LGHDT, CDR2 YNNKEL (reference sequence). This CDR3 spans 17 amino acids. V lost 5 bases and J lost 9; bases outside the gene matches: 14.

The rearrangement joins TRBV6-2 or TRBV6-3 to TRBJ1-5; 7 nucleotides match TRBD1. V lost 6 bases and J lost 5; bases outside the gene matches: 13. The CDR3 spans 16 residues. Germline CDR1 MNHEY, CDR2 SVGEGT. The CDR3 nucleotides read TGTGCCAGCAGCCCCATTTATTTAGGGGGCTATCAGCCCCAGCATTTT. Translated: CASSPIYLGGYQPQHF.

This chain joins TRBV19 and TRBJ2-2; 8 positions match TRBD2. With V trimmed by 1 base and J by 2 bases, 3 bases remained unmatched. Germline CDR1 is LNHDA and CDR2 is SQIVND (reference sequence). CDR3 length: 16 amino acids. This CDR3 reads CASSIGAGVNTGELFF. CDR3 sequence (DNA): TGTGCCAGTAGTATAGGAGCGGGGGTAAACACCGGGGAGCTGTTTTTT.

V usage is TRBV6-5 and J usage is TRBJ2-3; D remains unclear. In germline, CDR1 is MNHEY, CDR2 SVGAGI. This CDR3 is built from 14 residues. Trimming removed 0 bases at V and 5 bases at J, with 9 bases between. The CDR3 DNA sequence: TGTGCCAGCAGTTACTCCCGCGAAAGAGATACGCAGTATTTT. Translation: CASSYSRERDTQYF.

The gene calls are TRBV11-1 and TRBJ1-2; D is unclear. Germline V lookup: CDR1 SGHAT, CDR2 FQDESV (reference sequence). The ends were cut back, 0 bases at V and 4 bases at J, with 12 bases in the middle. The CDR3 is 15 residues long. CDR3 region: CASSLAGGQGYGYTF. The CDR3 DNA reads as TGTGCCAGCAGCTTAGCGGGAGGTCAAGGCTATGGCTACACCTTC.

The chain is built from TRBV24-1 and TRBJ2-1, with D possibly matching TRBD2 (5 bases). The V gene lost 4 bases and the J gene lost 8 bases, with 14 bases spanning the gap. The CDR3 runs 14 residues. Germline lookup yields CDR1 KGHDR and CDR2 SFDVKD. This chain's CDR3 is CATSEGSHGDEQFF. CDR3 nucleotides: TGTGCCACCAGTGAAGGTTCCCACGGGGATGAGCAGTTCTTC.

V usage is TRBV5-1 and J usage is TRBJ2-1; 11 nucleotides line up with TRBD1. V trimming: 4 bases; J trimming: 8 bases; junction bases outside the gene matches: 8. The CDR3 loop spans 15 amino acids. CDR1 is SGHRS and CDR2 is YFSETQ in the germline V gene. CDR3 amino acids: CASSQGQGASYEQFF. As DNA, the CDR3 is TGCGCCAGCAGCCAAGGACAGGGGGCATCGTATGAGCAGTTCTTC.

The chain carries TRBV5-4 and TRBJ2-3; 10 bases line up with TRBD2. V lost 4 bases to trimming and J lost 7 bases; unmatched junction nucleotides: 9. The CDR3 loop spans 15 amino acids. The V gene's germline CDR1 is SGHNT and CDR2 YYREEE (reference sequence). The CDR3 DNA reads TGTGCCAGCAGCCAGCAACTAGCGGGGATAAATACGCAGTATTTT. Protein sequence: CASSQQLAGINTQYF.

The V and J genes are TRBV6-1 and TRBJ2-3; D perhaps matches TRBD2 (7 bases). CDR1 and CDR2 (germline): MNHNS, SASEGT. Trimming removed 4 bases at V and 0 bases at J, with 17 bases between. The CDR3 covers 17 residues. The CDR3 nucleotides are TGTGCCAGCAGTGGGGGGGGCGTACTCGGTAGCACAGATACGCAGTATTTT. It encodes CASSGGGVLGSTDTQYF.

The DNA for the CDR3 is TGTGCCAGTAGTTGGCTAGCGGGTAACAATGAGCAGTTCTTC. Residues: CASSWLAGNNEQFF. The genes are TRBV19 and TRBJ2-1; 8 nucleotides align to TRBD2. The CDR3 runs to 14 residues. Germline CDR1 reads LNHDA; CDR2 reads SQIVND (reference sequence). Germline trimming cut 5 bases from V and 5 bases from J; bases unmatched to any gene: 5. The full variable domain, completed using reference TRBV19 and TRBJ2-1, is DGGITQSPKYLFRKEGQNVTLSCEQNLNHDAMYWYRQDPGQGLRLIYYSQIVNDFQKGDIAEGYSVSREKKESFPLTVTSAQKNPTAFYLCASSWLAGNNEQFFGPGTRLTVL.

This clone was observed a handful of times. The chain recombines TRBV20-1 with TRBJ1-1, with TRBD1 matching 8 bases. The CDR3 is 14 amino acids. Germline V gene data show CDR1 as DFQATT and CDR2 as SNEGSKA (reference sequence). With V trimmed by 3 bases and J by 5 bases, 8 bases remained unmatched. The DNA for the CDR3 is TGCAGTGCTAGTCCACTTACAGGGGGGACTGAAGCTTTCTTT. It specifies CSASPLTGGTEAFF.

The chain uses TRBV15 and TRBJ2-7; TRBD1 is a possible D gene (5 bases). V lost 1 base, J lost 2 bases, and 12 bases lay in between. The germline gives CDR1 LNHNV, CDR2 YYDKDF (reference sequence). This CDR3 is built from 15 residues. CDR3: CATSRGGQGTYEQYF. The CDR3 bases are TGTGCCACCAGCAGAGGGGGCCAGGGTACCTACGAGCAGTACTTC.

The rearrangement uses TRBV27 and TRBJ1-5; 10 bases match TRBD1. The CDR3 runs 15 residues. Germline CDR1 and CDR2: MNHEY and SMNVEV (reference sequence). V lost 3 bases, J lost 2 bases, and 1 base stayed unmatched. The CDR3 reads CASSFGTGGNQPQHF. DNA for the CDR3: TGTGCCAGCAGTTTTGGGACAGGGGGCAATCAGCCCCAGCATTTT.

This clone was observed once. The chain's CDR3 is CASSPPGTLNTEAFF. CDR3 nucleotide sequence: TGCGCCAGCAGCCCGCCCGGGACACTGAACACTGAAGCTTTCTTT. The chain is built from TRBV4-1 and TRBJ1-1; a possible D gene is TRBD1 (6 bases). Between the trimmed V and J ends, which lost 4 bases and 0 bases, there was a span of 12 bases. This CDR3 spans 15 amino acids. CDR1 MGHRA and CDR2 YSYEKL come from the germline V gene.